The 23 T cell receptor beta chains in this list originate from one sample, sequenced in a study of T cell responses to AZD1222 COVID-19 vaccine. Some clones are missing from TCRdb's copy, which holds only in-frame ones; the method was immunoSEQ multiplex PCR. The table has 120,000 to 150,000 clones, 80% to 85% seen once. The sequencing used peripheral blood, collected on day 0 of MenACWY control vaccination. Receptors were obtained from an adult in good health.

The table lists this clone with a few counts. This sequence joins TRBV27 and TRBJ1-5, with TRBD1 matching 10 bases. This CDR3 spans 16 amino acids. The trim removed 5 bases at V and 3 bases at J, leaving 7 bases unmatched. CDR1 MNHEY and CDR2 SMNVEV come from the germline V gene (reference sequence). CDR3 region: CASSLRTGGNNQPQHF. The CDR3 region has the DNA TGTGCCAGCAGTCTTCGGACAGGGGGTAACAATCAGCCCCAGCATTTT.

The CDR3: CSVTRDLAAFF. The CDR3 DNA follows: TGCAGCGTCACACGGGACTTGGCCGCTTTCTTT. The chain is built from TRBV29-1 and TRBJ1-1; D may be TRBD1 (5 bases). The CDR3 has 11 amino acids. CDR1 is SQVTM and CDR2 is ANQGSEA in the germline V gene. V was clipped by 6 bases and J by 11 bases, with 16 bases between them.

J is TRBJ2-1 and V is TRBV5-1; 9 nucleotides agree with TRBD2. This CDR3 region has 16 residues. V shed 2 bases, J shed 4 bases, and the junction held 7 bases outside the gene matches. Germline V lookup: CDR1 SGHRS, CDR2 YFSETQ. The DNA for the CDR3 is TGCGCCAGCAGCTTAAACCTAGCGGGGTCGTACAATGAGCAGTTCTTC. As protein: CASSLNLAGSYNEQFF.

The CDR3 is CASSRSGTGANVLTF. The CDR3 bases are TGTGCCAGCAGCCGTAGCGGAACTGGGGCCAACGTCCTGACTTTC. V gene TRBV14 combines with J gene TRBJ2-6; maybe TRBD2 (6 bases). This CDR3 has 15 amino acids. In germline, CDR1 is SGHDN, CDR2 FVKESK. The V gene lost 4 bases and the J gene lost 2 bases, with 9 bases spanning the gap. The variable domain in full, completed from reference TRBV14 and TRBJ2-6, reads EAGVTQFPSHSVIEKGQTVTLRCDPISGHDNLYWYRRVMGKEIKFLLHFVKESKQDESGMPNNRFLAERTGGTYSTLKVQPAELEDSGVYFCASSRSGTGANVLTFGAGSRLTVL.

The V call is TRBV19, the J call TRBJ2-1; TRBD1 is a possible D gene (6 bases). This CDR3 comprises 16 residues. The V gene's germline CDR1 is LNHDA and CDR2 SQIVND (reference sequence). V lost 4 bases, J lost 4 bases, and 17 bases lay in between. The CDR3 sequence is CASSKVGDTIYNEQFF. CDR3 in DNA: TGTGCCAGTAGTAAAGTTGGGGACACTATTTACAATGAGCAGTTCTTC.

Here the CDR3 reads CASRTQGGGYTF. Here the CDR3 DNA reads TGTGCCAGCAGGACACAGGGAGGCGGCTACACCTTC. This chain uses TRBV6-5 with TRBJ1-2, with D perhaps matching TRBD1 (6 bases). The CDR3 runs 12 residues. Germline CDR1 reads MNHEY; CDR2 reads SVGAGI. Trimming left V 6 bases short and J 8 bases short, with 13 bases between.

Concerning this clone itself: The conserved closing phenylalanine or tryptophan is absent in this CDR3, likely reflecting a read error. The limits of the CDR3 on the DNA are not certain, so only TCRdb's listed CDR3 is given. This chain uses TRBV11-2 with TRBJ1-1. Germline V gene sequence: CDR1 SGHAT, CDR2 FQNNGV. The CDR3 has 10 residues if both end residues are counted. This CDR3 reads CASSLGLIHP.

V is TRBV5-1 and J is TRBJ1-3; 7 bases fit TRBD1. The CDR3 is 16 amino acids. Germline assignment: CDR1 SGHRS and CDR2 YFSETQ. V lost 2 bases, J lost 6 bases, and 11 bases stayed unmatched. CDR3 sequence (DNA): TGCGCCAGCAGCTTAAACACCGGGACAGCAAAAAACACCATATATTTT. Protein sequence: CASSLNTGTAKNTIYF.

The chain couples TRBV9 to TRBJ2-6, with D perhaps assigned TRBD1 or TRBD2 (5 bases each). The CDR3 consists of 14 residues. V was pared by 0 bases and J by 13 bases, with 14 bases between. Germline V gene lookup returns CDR1 SGDLS and CDR2 YYNGEE. DNA for the CDR3: TGTGCCAGCAGCGTAGAGGCAGGGAGAGGAGTCCTGACTTTC. Translating it yields CASSVEAGRGVLTF.

The chain joins TRBV7-8 to TRBJ1-6, with D tentatively TRBD1 (6 bases). This CDR3 is built from 15 residues. Trimming left V 5 bases short and J 9 bases short, with 17 bases between. Germline V CDR1 and CDR2: SGHVS, FQNEAQ. Here the CDR3 reads CASSPGRGLASPLHF. The CDR3 DNA follows: TGTGCCAGCAGCCCAGGGAGGGGGTTGGCTTCACCCCTCCACTTT.

The CDR3 DNA reads TGCGCCAGCAGCTTGCCCACCGCCGGCGGGGATGGCTACACCTTC. This encodes CASSLPTAGGDGYTF. The genes are TRBV5-1 and TRBJ1-2; no clear D gene. The germline CDR1 and CDR2 sequences are SGHRS and YFSETQ. Trimming left V 1 base short and J 6 bases short, with 16 bases between. This CDR3 contains 15 residues.

The rearrangement uses TRBV11-2 and TRBJ2-5; D may be TRBD1 (5 bases). This CDR3 is built from 16 residues. CDR1 and CDR2 (germline): SGHAT, FQNNGV. V was cut by 0 bases and J by 7 bases, with 18 bases left in between. The chain's CDR3 is CASSLDLRDRQRTQYF. The DNA of the CDR3 is TGTGCCAGCAGCTTAGACCTACGCGACAGACAGAGGACCCAGTACTTC. Drawing the rest from reference TRBV11-2 and TRBJ2-5, the complete variable domain is EAGVAQSPRYKIIEKRQSVAFWCNPISGHATLYWYQQILGQGPKLLIQFQNNGVVDDSQLPKDRFSAERLKGVDSTLKIQPAKLEDSAVYLCASSLDLRDRQRTQYFGPGTRLLVL.

This clone was recorded a few times. DNA of the CDR3: TGTGCCAGCAGCTTGGGGCGGAGGAACACCGGGGAGCTGTTTTTT. Protein sequence: CASSLGRRNTGELFF. The chain has TRBV5-6 and TRBJ2-2; no reliable D call. The V end lost 0 bases, the J end lost 1 base, and 7 bases lay between the germline ends. This CDR3 is built from 15 residues. CDR1 SGHDT and CDR2 YYEEEE come from the germline V gene.

This clone appeared a few times. This chain uses TRBV10-3 with TRBJ1-2; 9 nucleotides agree with TRBD1. The length of the CDR3 is 13 residues. V shed 10 bases, J shed 6 bases, and the junction held 9 bases outside the gene matches. The germline CDR1 and CDR2 sequences are ENHRY and SYGVKD. In DNA form, the CDR3 reads TGTGCCACCCATTTACAGGGGGCGCATGGCTACACCTTC. It encodes CATHLQGAHGYTF.

As for this clone: The same CDR3 also results from other DNA sequences found in this sample. The rearrangement uses TRBV3-1 (or the pseudogene TRBV3-2) and TRBJ2-1; D gene unclear. This CDR3 is built from 11 residues. From germline, CDR1 is LGHDT and CDR2 YNNKEL (reference sequence). V lost 2 bases and J lost 6, with 2 bases in between. The CDR3 nucleotides are TGTGCCAGCAGCCAAACCAATGAGCAGTTCTTC. This sequence encodes CASSQTNEQFF.

The rearrangement links TRBV18 to TRBJ2-3; 8 nucleotides agree with TRBD2. Germline V gene lookup returns CDR1 KGHSH and CDR2 LQKENI. The CDR3 runs 15 residues. Germline trimming cut 5 bases from V and 6 bases from J; bases unmatched to any gene: 10. As DNA, the CDR3 is TGTGCCAGCTCAAGTGTAGCGGGGAGTCGGGATACGCAGTATTTT. Translation gives CASSSVAGSRDTQYF.

This clone was counted a few times. CDR3: CASSQDSSVSGANVLTF. CDR3 in DNA: TGTGCCAGCAGCCAAGACTCTTCCGTCTCTGGGGCCAACGTCCTGACTTTC. The rearrangement uses TRBV3-1 (or the pseudogene TRBV3-2) and TRBJ2-6; D unclear. V was pared by 0 bases and J by 0 bases, with 9 bases between. This CDR3 has 17 amino acids. The germline CDR1 and CDR2 sequences are LGHDT and YNNKEL (reference sequence).

This clone has only one observation. The chain links TRBV5-1 to TRBJ2-1; the match to TRBD2 covers 8 bases. Germline CDR1 SGHRS, CDR2 YFSETQ. The CDR3 runs to 15 residues. V trimming: 4 bases; J trimming: 8 bases; junction bases outside the gene matches: 11. CDR3 sequence reads: CASSIIGLAVDEQFF. Here the CDR3 DNA reads TGCGCCAGCAGCATAATAGGACTAGCAGTGGATGAGCAGTTCTTC.

The chain uses TRBV5-4 and TRBJ2-1; TRBD2 agrees at 8 bases. Germline loops: CDR1 SGHNT, CDR2 YYREEE (reference sequence). The CDR3 is 13 amino acids. Germline trimming cut 4 bases from V and 5 bases from J; bases unmatched to any gene: 2. DNA for the CDR3: TGTGCCAGCAGCCCGGGGGGGGACAATGAGCAGTTCTTC. Translated: CASSPGGDNEQFF.

A note on this clone: A junction end diverges from the germline sequence, so it may reflect a read error. The chain is built from TRBV6-6 and TRBJ2-5; D gene unclear. The length of the CDR3 is 13 residues. Germline CDR1 and CDR2: MNHNY and SVGAGI (reference sequence). This chain's CDR3 is CASTQNREEAQYF. Written as DNA, the CDR3 is TGTGCCAGCACCCAGAACAGAGAAGAGGCCCAGTACTTC.

This clone was counted a single time. This rearrangement joins TRBV5-1 to TRBJ1-6, with TRBD1 matching over 9 bases. The CDR3 spans 19 residues. V was clipped by 5 bases and J by 2 bases; unmatched bases: 14. Germline V gives CDR1 SGHRS, CDR2 YFSETQ. The CDR3 here is CASRPDRGNLRTYNSPLHF. CDR3 sequence (DNA): TGCGCCAGCAGACCGGACAGGGGTAACCTCAGGACCTATAATTCACCCCTCCACTTT.

The V gene is TRBV18, the J gene TRBJ2-5; D is unresolved. Between the trimmed V and J ends, which lost 2 bases and 5 bases, there was a span of 15 bases. CDR1 KGHSH and CDR2 LQKENI come from the germline V gene. The CDR3 has 15 amino acids. CDR3 residues: CASSPGRGGYETQYF. CDR3 bases: TGTGCCAGCTCACCAGGTCGCGGTGGGTACGAGACCCAGTACTTC.

V and J are TRBV2 and TRBJ1-5, with no clear D. The length of the CDR3 is 14 residues. The germline gives CDR1 SNHLY, CDR2 FYNNEI. Trimming shortened V by 0 bases and J by 6 bases, and 9 bases separated the two germline ends. The CDR3 protein is CASSEAVGSQPQHF. The CDR3 coding sequence is TGTGCCAGCAGTGAAGCGGTGGGAAGTCAGCCCCAGCATTTT.